The 17 T cell receptor beta chains below come from one sample, sequenced in a study of blood T cell repertoires in COVID-19. Libraries were prepared by immunoSEQ multiplex PCR; TCRdb keeps only in-frame clonotypes and omits some of them. The profile shows 200,000 to 250,000 clones, 80% of them singletons. The specimen sequenced was peripheral blood. These receptors all stem from a woman in her seventies with acute or convalescent COVID-19.

The chain uses TRBV18 and TRBJ2-1; possible D gene TRBD1, 6 bases. Germline V gives CDR1 KGHSH, CDR2 LQKENI. The CDR3 has 16 residues. V gave up 6 bases and J gave up 4 bases, with 19 bases separating them. CDR3 in amino acids: CASSPLGQGTYNEQFF. The DNA of the CDR3 is TGTGCCAGCTCCCCCCTGGGGCAGGGGACATACAATGAGCAGTTCTTC.

The V call is TRBV28, the J call TRBJ1-2, with D unclear. CDR3 size: 14 residues. Per the germline V gene, CDR1 is MDHEN and CDR2 is SYDVKM. The V end lost 2 bases, the J end lost 7 bases, and 14 bases lay between the germline ends. The CDR3 protein is CASSLEVTRGGYTF. CDR3 bases: TGTGCCAGCAGTTTAGAGGTCACACGGGGTGGCTACACCTTC.

The chain is built from TRBV19 and TRBJ1-5; D may be TRBD1 (5 bases). Between the trimmed V and J ends, which lost 2 bases and 0 bases, there was a span of 11 bases. CDR1 is LNHDA and CDR2 is SQIVND in the germline V gene (reference sequence). The CDR3 sequence is 16 residues long. The CDR3 DNA sequence: TGTGCCAGTAGTATAATTGGGAGGGGTAGCAATCAGCCCCAGCATTTT. This gives the protein CASSIIGRGSNQPQHF.

The J gene is TRBJ2-6, the V gene TRBV4-1, with D maybe TRBD2 (6 bases). V shed 3 bases and J shed 5 bases, with 20 bases lying between them. The CDR3 covers 18 residues. Germline V gene data show CDR1 as MGHRA and CDR2 as YSYEKL. The CDR3 nucleotides read TGCGCCAGCAGCCAGGCACGCGGGGTTTCGGGGTGGGCCAACGTCCTGACTTTC. This encodes CASSQARGVSGWANVLTF.

Note on this clone: Other DNA sequences in the sample encode the same CDR3. The V and J genes are TRBV5-1 and TRBJ2-3, with TRBD2 identical over 14 bases. The CDR3 is 16 residues long. The germline V gene has CDR1 SGHRS and CDR2 YFSETQ. V gave up 4 bases and J gave up 3 bases; unmatched junction bases: 4. DNA of the CDR3: TGCGCCAGCAGCCTCGGGACTAGCGGGAGTACAGATACGCAGTATTTT. Amino acids: CASSLGTSGSTDTQYF.

This chain links TRBV28 with TRBJ1-2, with TRBD1 as a possible D gene (5 bases). Trimming pared 0 bases from V and 1 base from J, leaving 15 bases between. The CDR3 is 17 amino acids. Germline CDR1 is MDHEN and CDR2 is SYDVKM. CDR3 residues: CASSLWARAGGNYGYTF. The CDR3 nucleotides are TGTGCCAGCAGTTTATGGGCGAGGGCGGGGGGTAACTATGGCTACACCTTC.

The chain couples TRBV5-8 to TRBJ2-1, with D perhaps TRBD2 (5 bases). The CDR3 sequence is 17 residues long. Trimming removed 0 bases at V and 3 bases at J, with 16 bases between. CDR1 and CDR2 (germline): SGHTS, YDEGEE. The DNA of the CDR3 is TGTGCCAGCAGCTTGGGGTCCGGACTCCCCCTCTACAATGAGCAGTTCTTC. Its protein product is CASSLGSGLPLYNEQFF.

The CDR3 sequence is CASKSLAGTYEQYF. DNA of the CDR3: TGTGCCAGCAAATCACTAGCGGGGACCTACGAGCAGTACTTC. The V and J genes are TRBV2 and TRBJ2-7; TRBD2 matches at 10 bases. This CDR3 is 14 amino acids long. The V and J ends lost 7 bases and 2 bases, in that order; junction bases with no gene match: 5. Germline-derived CDR1 and CDR2 are SNHLY and FYNNEI.

This sequence joins TRBV5-4 and TRBJ2-5; D perhaps matches TRBD1 (5 bases). The CDR3 has 13 residues. V was shortened by 2 bases and J by 9 bases, with 14 bases between the two germline ends. Germline lookup yields CDR1 SGHNT and CDR2 YYREEE (reference sequence). The CDR3 sequence: CASSLEQVRAQYF. The CDR3 region has the DNA TGTGCCAGCAGCTTAGAACAGGTTAGGGCCCAGTACTTC.

This clone was counted between two and nine times. The J gene is TRBJ2-5, the V gene TRBV15; D is unresolved. CDR3 length: 12 amino acids. Germline V gene lookup returns CDR1 LNHNV and CDR2 YYDKDF (reference sequence). Trimming cost V 4 bases and J 4 bases, with 7 bases left between them. Written as DNA, the CDR3 is TGTGCCACCAGCATACCTAGAGAGACCCAGTACTTC. Its protein is CATSIPRETQYF.

This chain connects TRBV20-1 to TRBJ2-5; TRBD2 agrees at 7 bases. CDR3 length: 11 amino acids. Germline V gene data show CDR1 as DFQATT and CDR2 as SNEGSKA (reference sequence). The CDR3 coding sequence is TGCATTTGGGGGGGGGTGGAGACCCAGTACTTC. Translating gives CIWGGVETQYF.

The gene calls are TRBV30 and TRBJ1-1; D might be TRBD1 (5 bases). The CDR3 extends over 15 amino acids. Looked up from germline, CDR1 is GTSNPN and CDR2 is SVGIG (reference sequence). The V gene lost 2 bases and the J gene lost 1 base, with 14 bases spanning the gap. In DNA form, the CDR3 reads TGTGCCTGGAGTTTGAGGGCCGGGGGGAACACTGAAGCTTTCTTT. Translation gives CAWSLRAGGNTEAFF.

DNA of the CDR3: TGTGCCAGTAGTCGTCCCGGTGGGGAGGGGCCCCAGCATTTT. Translated: CASSRPGGEGPQHF. This chain joins TRBV19 and TRBJ1-5, with no clear D. Germline V CDR1 and CDR2: LNHDA, SQIVND (reference sequence). The V gene lost 5 bases and the J gene lost 9 bases, with 17 bases spanning the gap. The CDR3 length is 14 residues.

This chain links TRBV5-4 with TRBJ2-1; TRBD2 aligns across 10 bases. The CDR3 consists of 15 residues. Germline-derived CDR1 and CDR2 are SGHNT and YYREEE (reference sequence). The V and J ends lost 4 bases and 5 bases, in that order; junction bases with no gene match: 6. DNA of the CDR3: TGTGCCAGCAGCGAACTAGCGGGGACGCACAATGAGCAGTTCTTC. Encoded protein: CASSELAGTHNEQFF.

The chain carries TRBV6-5 and TRBJ2-3; D is possibly TRBD1 (6 bases). CDR1 and CDR2 from the germline V gene are MNHEY and SVGAGI. Trimming removed 2 bases at V and 3 bases at J, with 6 bases between. The CDR3 runs to 13 residues. The CDR3 DNA reads TGTGCCAGCAGTTACACAGGGACAGATACGCAGTATTTT. The encoded protein is CASSYTGTDTQYF.

The chain joins TRBV6-5 to TRBJ1-1; 10 nucleotides agree with TRBD1. The germline V gene has CDR1 MNHEY and CDR2 SVGAGI. The V gene end was trimmed by 7 bases and the J gene end by 4 bases; junction bases not matched to a gene: 3. The CDR3 length is 13 residues. The CDR3 DNA reads TGTGCCAGCACAGACAGGGGGCGCACTGAAGCTTTCTTT. This codes for CASTDRGRTEAFF.

This clone was found once. This CDR3 reads CASSQLTSAYEQYF. CDR3 DNA: TGTGCCAGCAGCCAATTAACTAGCGCCTACGAGCAGTACTTC. The V gene is TRBV3-1 (or the pseudogene TRBV3-2), the J gene TRBJ2-7; TRBD2 aligns across 7 bases. V lost 2 bases and J lost 2; bases outside the gene matches: 3. The germline CDR1 and CDR2 sequences are LGHDT and YNNKEL (reference sequence). The CDR3 contains 14 residues.